Presented here are 17 T cell receptor beta chains from one specimen sequenced in a study of T cells in Graves' hyperthyroidism and ophthalmopathy. Researchers took RNA transcripts and amplified the TCR beta CDR3 regions from them. When the TCR CDR3 underwent first-round RT-PCR, the HTBI primer set was used. TCRdb analysed the multiplex PCR reads with MiXCR anew, one entry per CDR3 protein. The sample includes 550,000 to 650,000 distinct CDR3 sequences, less than 15% of them seen just once. Sequences were obtained from blood. The receptors shown here come from a woman aged 40 to 49 with Graves' hyperthyroidism.

The CDR3 nucleotides read TGTGCCAGCAGTTTAATCACGCGTCGGGGGCGTCCTAATGAAAAACTGTTTTTT. Its protein product is CASSLITRRGRPNEKLFF. This chain connects TRBV28 to TRBJ1-4; maybe TRBD1 (6 bases). Trimming took 2 bases from V and 3 from J, leaving 19 bases between them. CDR3 size: 18 residues. CDR1 is MDHEN, CDR2 SYDVKM, per germline.

The chain employs TRBV19 and TRBJ1-5; 9 positions match TRBD1. From germline, CDR1 is LNHDA and CDR2 SQIVND (reference sequence). V lost 7 bases to trimming and J lost 8 bases; unmatched junction nucleotides: 12. The CDR3 totals 15 residues. The CDR3 here is CASTLSGTGWEPQHF. DNA for the CDR3: TGTGCCAGTACCTTATCGGGGACAGGGTGGGAGCCCCAGCATTTT.

This clonotype was picked up a small number of times. The rearrangement uses TRBV3-1 and TRBJ2-1; TRBD2 is a possible D gene (5 bases). This CDR3 has 18 amino acids. Trimming removed 1 base from V and 0 bases from J, with 16 bases in between. The germline V gene has CDR1 LGHDT and CDR2 YNNKEL (reference sequence). The CDR3 loop is CASSQVSVEAASYNEQFF. The CDR3 DNA is TGTGCCAGCAGCCAAGTCTCGGTCGAAGCGGCCTCCTACAATGAGCAGTTCTTC.

This clonotype appeared many times. CDR3 amino acids: CASSPGQSQETQYF. The CDR3 DNA is TGTGCCAGCAGCCCAGGACAGTCCCAAGAGACCCAGTACTTC. The chain combines TRBV27 with TRBJ2-5; D possibly corresponds to TRBD1 (6 bases). The CDR3 is 14 residues long. Trimming shortened V by 6 bases and J by 1 base, and 12 bases separated the two germline ends. Germline V CDR1 and CDR2: MNHEY, SMNVEV (reference sequence).

This clonotype was recorded many times. This chain connects TRBV11-2 to TRBJ2-1; D gene unclear. V shed 5 bases and J shed 4 bases, with 12 bases lying between them. The germline CDR1 and CDR2 sequences are SGHAT and FQNNGV. The CDR3 spans 14 residues. The CDR3 spells CASSLRTPYNEQFF. In DNA form, the CDR3 reads TGTGCCAGCAGCCTGCGAACACCTTACAATGAGCAGTTCTTC.

There are many counts of this clonotype. This rearrangement joins TRBV27 to TRBJ1-1; D is ambiguous. The CDR3 contains 13 residues. Per germline, CDR1 MNHEY and CDR2 SMNVEV (reference sequence). Trimming cost V 3 bases and J 4 bases, with 9 bases left between them. The CDR3 DNA is TGTGCCAGCAGTTTTGGTTTGGGCACTGAAGCTTTCTTT. It yields the protein CASSFGLGTEAFF.

This clonotype was counted at least ten times. V gene TRBV7-9 combines with J gene TRBJ2-5, with unresolved D. This CDR3 region has 11 residues. V lost 1 base and J 5 bases, leaving 2 bases between the germline ends. Germline V gene lookup returns CDR1 SEHNR and CDR2 FQNEAQ (reference sequence). CDR3 protein: CASSLVETQYF. The DNA of the CDR3 is TGTGCCAGCAGCTTAGTGGAGACCCAGTACTTC.

This clonotype was recorded at least ten times. The chain is built from TRBV12-3 or TRBV12-4 and TRBJ2-2; D is uncertain. This CDR3 contains 13 residues. Trimming cost V 5 bases and J 6 bases, with 10 bases left between them. CDR3 in DNA: TGTGCCAGCAGTCCAGGAGTCTCCGGGGAGCTGTTTTTT. It is translated as CASSPGVSGELFF.

This clonotype was counted ten times or more. The gene calls are TRBV6-1 and TRBJ1-4, with TRBD1 matching over 8 bases. CDR3 size: 15 residues. The J segment lost 4 bases and the V segment lost 3 bases, leaving 4 bases of the junction unmatched. Germline V CDR1 and CDR2: MNHNS, SASEGT. CDR3: CASSDTGGNNEKLFF. CDR3 sequence (DNA): TGTGCCAGCAGTGACACAGGGGGTAATAATGAAAAACTGTTTTTT.

Many counts were recorded for this clonotype. The chain uses TRBV11-1 and TRBJ2-1; tentatively, D is TRBD2 (6 bases). Looked up from germline, CDR1 is SGHAT and CDR2 is FQDESV (reference sequence). This CDR3 contains 13 residues. V dropped 11 bases and J dropped 4 bases, with 15 bases sitting between them. The chain's CDR3 is CAPAGGEYNEQFF. The CDR3 DNA is TGTGCCCCAGCCGGGGGTGAGTACAATGAGCAGTTCTTC.

This clonotype was observed a few times. The V gene is TRBV29-1, the J gene TRBJ1-2; D is ambiguous. This CDR3 comprises 11 residues. The V gene's germline CDR1 is SQVTM and CDR2 ANQGSEA. V lost 0 bases and J 8 bases, leaving 7 bases between the germline ends. The CDR3 DNA is TGCAGCGTTGAAGATCTTCTCGGCTACACCTTC. Translated: CSVEDLLGYTF.

The chain is built from TRBV6-1 and TRBJ2-7; 7 nucleotides line up with TRBD1. Losses at the gene ends were 4 bases for V and 7 bases for J; bases not matched to a gene: 7. Germline loops: CDR1 MNHNS, CDR2 SASEGT. The CDR3 sequence is 13 residues long. Here the CDR3 DNA reads TGTGCCAGCAGTGTCTACACAGGGGAGGAGCAGTACTTC. It translates to CASSVYTGEEQYF.

The table lists this clonotype with a few counts. The chain carries TRBV6-1 and TRBJ1-5, with 7 nucleotides matching TRBD1. The germline V gene has CDR1 MNHNS and CDR2 SASEGT. With V trimmed by 5 bases and J by 5 bases, 9 bases remained unmatched. The CDR3 spans 15 residues. CDR3 coding DNA: TGTGCCAGCAGTTCCTTTAGACAGGGCGATCAGCCCCAGCATTTT. Translating gives CASSSFRQGDQPQHF.

This clonotype has only a few counts. The gene calls are TRBV6-1 and TRBJ2-7, with 7 bases that match TRBD1. Germline loops: CDR1 MNHNS, CDR2 SASEGT. The CDR3 totals 17 residues. Trimming removed 5 bases from V and 0 bases from J; junction bases left unmatched: 13. The CDR3, as DNA: TGTGCCAGCAGTTCTCGACAGGGTCCTGGACTCTCCTACGAGCAGTACTTC. This codes for CASSSRQGPGLSYEQYF.

As regards this clonotype: In this CDR3 the conserved last residue, phenylalanine or tryptophan, is missing, so a read error is likely. The rearrangement joins TRBV30 to TRBJ1-1; D remains ambiguous. This CDR3 contains 12 residues. In germline, CDR1 is GTSNPN, CDR2 SVGIG (reference sequence). V lost 0 bases and J 10 bases, leaving 12 bases between the germline ends. The CDR3 is CAWSVLGKAAFL. In DNA, the CDR3 is TGTGCCTGGAGTGTCCTTGGGAAAGCAGCTTTCCTT.

The chain combines TRBV7-2 with TRBJ2-3; 7 bases line up with TRBD2. Trimming cost V 4 bases and J 4 bases; bases outside gene matches: 5. The germline V gene encodes CDR1 SGHTA and CDR2 FQGNSA. The CDR3 totals 14 residues. Written as DNA, the CDR3 is TGTGCCAGCAGCTCAGGGAGGGGCCCAGATACGCAGTATTTT. Its protein product is CASSSGRGPDTQYF. The full variable domain, in which reference TRBV7-2 and TRBJ2-3 provide the parts outside the CDR3, is GAGVSQSPSNKVTEKGKDVELRCDPISGHTALYWYRQSLGQGLEFLIYFQGNSAPDKSGLPSDRFSAERTGGSVSTLTIQRTQQEDSAVYLCASSSGRGPDTQYFGPGTRLTVL.

The chain uses TRBV2 and TRBJ2-1; TRBD2 matches at 10 bases. The CDR3 is 17 amino acids. After removal of 7 bases from V and 4 bases from J, the junction contained 13 bases not matched to a gene. CDR1 is SNHLY, CDR2 FYNNEI, per germline. The CDR3 sequence: CASISSGRALKYNEQFF. The CDR3 DNA reads as TGTGCCAGCATTTCAAGCGGGAGGGCCCTTAAGTACAATGAGCAGTTCTTC.